These 24 T cell receptor beta chains came from one sample sequenced in a study of neurological immune-mediated disorders. MiXCR, run by TCRdb on the 5' RACE reads, gives a single entry per CDR3 protein. The sample lists fewer than 90,000 distinct CDR3 sequences; 5.2% were seen once. The sample taken for sequencing was PBMCs. The receptors shown here come from a man aged 18-30 years with multiple sclerosis.

Many counts were recorded for this clonotype. The chain is built from TRBV10-3 and TRBJ1-2; D is perhaps TRBD1 (5 bases). Trimming removed 6 bases at V and 8 bases at J, with 16 bases between. Germline V gives CDR1 ENHRY, CDR2 SYGVKD. The CDR3 runs to 13 residues. CDR3 sequence reads: CAIRMTASEGYTF. The CDR3 region has the DNA TGTGCCATCAGGATGACAGCGAGTGAGGGCTACACCTTC.

This clonotype was found many times. The chain has TRBV5-1 and TRBJ2-2; TRBD1 aligns across 7 bases. The length of the CDR3 is 12 residues. The germline V gene encodes CDR1 SGHRS and CDR2 YFSETQ. V dropped 5 bases and J dropped 7; count of bases not matched to a gene: 2. The CDR3 DNA reads TGCGCCAGCAGACAGGGGCGCGGGGAGCTGTTTTTT. Translated, it gives CASRQGRGELFF. Using reference TRBV5-1 and TRBJ2-2 for the parts outside the CDR3, the full variable domain is KAGVTQTPRYLIKTRGQQVTLSCSPISGHRSVSWYQQTPGQGLQFLFEYFSETQRNKGNFPGRFSGRQFSNSRSEMNVSTLELGDSALYLCASRQGRGELFFGEGSRLTVL.

This clonotype was seen many times. The chain uses TRBV20-1 and TRBJ2-3; a possible D gene is TRBD2 (6 bases). The CDR3 has 14 residues. Germline-derived CDR1 and CDR2 are DFQATT and SNEGSKA (reference sequence). Trimming pared 5 bases from V and 6 bases from J, leaving 18 bases between. DNA of the CDR3: TGCAGTGCTCCGAACAACCGACTAGTGGATACGCAGTATTTT. Translated, it gives CSAPNNRLVDTQYF.

The table lists this clonotype with many counts. This rearrangement joins TRBV27 to TRBJ2-7; maybe TRBD1 (5 bases). The germline gives CDR1 MNHEY, CDR2 SMNVEV (reference sequence). This CDR3 contains 14 residues. V shed 0 bases and J shed 2 bases, with 8 bases lying between them. CDR3 in amino acids: CASSLSAGPYEQYF. The CDR3, as DNA: TGTGCCAGCAGTTTATCAGCAGGGCCCTACGAGCAGTACTTC.

This clonotype was recorded at least ten times. The chain employs TRBV5-1 and TRBJ2-1; TRBD2 matches 11 bases. The CDR3 sequence is 17 residues long. The V gene's germline CDR1 is SGHRS and CDR2 YFSETQ. J gave up 7 bases and V 2 bases, and 11 bases lay outside the gene matches. The CDR3 nucleotides read TGCGCCAGCAGCTTATGGATAGCGGGAGGGCCATCTAATGAGCAGTTCTTC. The encoded protein is CASSLWIAGGPSNEQFF.

This clonotype was recorded at least ten times. This chain uses TRBV20-1 with TRBJ2-4; 7 nucleotides align to TRBD2. CDR3 length: 14 amino acids. Germline CDR1 and CDR2: DFQATT and SNEGSKA (reference sequence). V shed 5 bases and J 8 bases; nucleotides not matched to a gene: 12. This CDR3 reads CSAPHARESDIQYF. DNA for the CDR3: TGCAGTGCTCCCCACGCGCGGGAGTCGGACATTCAGTACTTC.

This clonotype was recorded many times. The gene calls are TRBV2 and TRBJ2-2; D is unclear. The length of the CDR3 is 12 residues. Trimming took 2 bases from V and 6 from J, leaving 4 bases between them. The V gene's germline CDR1 is SNHLY and CDR2 FYNNEI. The CDR3 DNA sequence: TGTGCCAGCAGTGAATTGGCCGGGGAGCTGTTTTTT. Translating it yields CASSELAGELFF.

This clonotype has a count of ten or more. The chain employs TRBV18 and TRBJ2-2, with D uncertain. CDR1 and CDR2 (germline): KGHSH, LQKENI. The CDR3 runs 13 residues. Trimming took off 1 base at V and 1 base at J, with 1 base between the two ends. The CDR3 DNA sequence: TGTGCCAGCTCACCACGGAACACCGGGGAGCTGTTTTTT. Protein sequence: CASSPRNTGELFF. Together with reference TRBV18 and TRBJ2-2, the CDR3 gives the full variable domain: NAGVMQNPRHLVRRRGQEARLRCSPMKGHSHVYWYRQLPEEGLKFMVYLQKENIIDESGMPKERFSAEFPKEGPSILRIQQVVRGDSAAYFCASSPRNTGELFFGEGSRLTVL.

This chain connects TRBV20-1 to TRBJ1-2; possibly TRBD1 for D (6 bases). The V gene's germline CDR1 is DFQATT and CDR2 SNEGSKA (reference sequence). This CDR3 comprises 14 residues. Between the trimmed V and J ends, which lost 1 base and 3 bases, there was a span of 12 bases. The CDR3 coding sequence is TGCAGTGCTAGAGCCGGACAGATGTACTATGGCTACACCTTC. This sequence encodes CSARAGQMYYGYTF.

This clonotype was counted at least ten times. V gene TRBV4-3 combines with J gene TRBJ2-3; 8 bases align to TRBD2. This CDR3 is built from 18 residues. Looked up from germline, CDR1 is LGHNA and CDR2 is YSLEER. V lost 0 bases and J lost 3; bases outside the gene matches: 11. In nucleotides, the CDR3 is TGCGCCAGCAGCCAAGATCTTCGGCCTAGCGGGTTTACAGATACGCAGTATTTT. Translation: CASSQDLRPSGFTDTQYF.

Ten or more counts support this clonotype. The V gene is TRBV5-1, the J gene TRBJ1-5; 9 bases match TRBD1. This CDR3 is built from 15 residues. Per germline, CDR1 SGHRS and CDR2 YFSETQ. The trim removed 2 bases at V and 2 bases at J, leaving 2 bases unmatched. The CDR3 nucleotides are TGCGCCAGCAGCTTAACAGGGGGCCGCAATCAGCCCCAGCATTTT. Its translation: CASSLTGGRNQPQHF.

Regarding this clonotype: A read error may account for a junction end that differs from germline. CDR3 in amino acids: CASSQASSNQPQNF. The CDR3 region has the DNA TGTGCCAGCAGCCAAGCCAGCTCCAATCAGCCCCAGAATTTT. The rearrangement uses TRBV3-1 and TRBJ1-5; the D is unclear. The germline V gene has CDR1 LGHDT and CDR2 YNNKEL (reference sequence). The CDR3 contains 14 residues.

This clonotype was recorded a few times. Compared with germline, one end of the junction differs, possibly owing to a read error. This rearrangement joins TRBV20-1 to TRBJ1-5; D gene uncertain. Looked up from germline, CDR1 is DFQATT and CDR2 is SNEGSKA (reference sequence). CDR3 size: 11 residues. CDR3 sequence (DNA): TGCAGTGCTAGTGACGGCGAGCCCCAGAATTTT. Translated: CSASDGEPQNF.

The gene calls are TRBV5-1 and TRBJ1-1, with D hard to call. This CDR3 contains 13 residues. Trimming stripped 4 bases from V and 1 base from J, with 8 bases between. CDR1 and CDR2 (germline): SGHRS, YFSETQ. The CDR3 protein is CASSQEKNTEAFF. CDR3 nucleotide sequence: TGCGCCAGCAGCCAGGAAAAGAACACTGAAGCTTTCTTT.

This clonotype was detected a few times. This rearrangement joins TRBV18 to TRBJ2-1; D gene unclear. This CDR3 contains 13 residues. CDR1 KGHSH and CDR2 LQKENI come from the germline V gene. V was shortened by 5 bases and J by 8 bases, with 13 bases between the two germline ends. Written as DNA, the CDR3 is TGTGCCAGCTCATCGGGTAACAGCGATGAGCAGTTCTTC. Protein product: CASSSGNSDEQFF.

Ten or more counts support this clonotype. The CDR3 DNA is TGCGCCAGCAGTGGACAGGGGGCGGACGAGCAGTACTTC. Translating it yields CASSGQGADEQYF. The chain combines TRBV5-1 with TRBJ2-7; TRBD1 matches at 11 bases. The germline CDR1 and CDR2 sequences are SGHRS and YFSETQ. V was clipped by 5 bases and J by 5 bases; unmatched bases: 3. The CDR3 totals 13 residues. Full variable domain (outside the CDR3, taken from reference TRBV5-1 and TRBJ2-7): KAGVTQTPRYLIKTRGQQVTLSCSPISGHRSVSWYQQTPGQGLQFLFEYFSETQRNKGNFPGRFSGRQFSNSRSEMNVSTLELGDSALYLCASSGQGADEQYFGPGTRLTVT.

This clonotype was detected ten times or more. The chain recombines TRBV5-1 with TRBJ1-1; D perhaps matches TRBD1 (6 bases). The CDR3 length is 13 residues. Trimming shortened V by 2 bases and J by 5 bases, and 10 bases separated the two germline ends. Germline V lookup: CDR1 SGHRS, CDR2 YFSETQ. The CDR3 DNA reads TGCGCCAGCAGCTTAGGGGGGGGGACTGAAGCTTTCTTT. This sequence encodes CASSLGGGTEAFF. Variable domain in full (rest from reference TRBV5-1 and TRBJ1-1): KAGVTQTPRYLIKTRGQQVTLSCSPISGHRSVSWYQQTPGQGLQFLFEYFSETQRNKGNFPGRFSGRQFSNSRSEMNVSTLELGDSALYLCASSLGGGTEAFFGQGTRLTVV.

In its sample, this clonotype was seen many times. CDR3 nucleotide sequence: TGCGCCAGCAGCAGGGACAGGGGGCGTGAAAAACTGTTTTTT. Its translation: CASSRDRGREKLFF. The chain joins TRBV5-1 to TRBJ1-4; 12 positions agree with TRBD1. This CDR3 has 14 residues. Looked up from germline, CDR1 is SGHRS and CDR2 is YFSETQ. J was trimmed by 7 bases and V by 4 bases; bases with no gene match: 2.

This clonotype was counted many times. The CDR3 protein is CASSQDSDSTDTQYF. The CDR3 DNA follows: TGTGCCAGCAGCCAAGATAGTGATAGCACAGATACGCAGTATTTT. V usage is TRBV3-1 and J usage is TRBJ2-3, with D uncertain. The CDR3 spans 15 residues. From germline, CDR1 is LGHDT and CDR2 YNNKEL (reference sequence). V lost 0 bases to trimming and J lost 0 bases, with 7 bases between them.

This clonotype was seen repeatedly, ten times or more. The chain joins TRBV3-1 to TRBJ1-1; unclear D gene. Trimming took off 0 bases at V and 6 bases at J, with 20 bases between the two ends. The germline V gene encodes CDR1 LGHDT and CDR2 YNNKEL (reference sequence). The CDR3 has 17 amino acids. The CDR3 here is CASSQEFDTFLSAEAFF. CDR3 nucleotides: TGTGCCAGCAGCCAAGAGTTTGACACCTTTTTGAGCGCTGAAGCTTTCTTT.

This clonotype was seen repeatedly, ten times or more. The chain couples TRBV12-5 to TRBJ2-7; D is unresolved. There are 14 residues in the CDR3. Per the germline V gene, CDR1 is LGHNT and CDR2 is FRNRAP. The V gene lost 1 base and the J gene lost 4 bases, with 11 bases spanning the gap. The CDR3: CASGLARNAYEQYF. The CDR3, as DNA: TGTGCTAGTGGTTTGGCCCGAAACGCGTACGAGCAGTACTTC.

There are many counts of this clonotype. This CDR3 reads CASSQATFSYGYTF. In DNA, the CDR3 is TGTGCCAGCAGCCAAGCAACTTTTTCCTATGGCTACACCTTC. V is TRBV14 and J is TRBJ1-2; the D is unclear. This CDR3 is 14 amino acids long. Germline V CDR1 and CDR2: SGHDN, FVKESK. Trimming shortened V by 1 base and J by 4 bases, and 10 bases separated the two germline ends. Based on the CDR3 plus reference TRBV14 and TRBJ1-2, the full variable domain is EAGVTQFPSHSVIEKGQTVTLRCDPISGHDNLYWYRRVMGKEIKFLLHFVKESKQDESGMPNNRFLAERTGGTYSTLKVQPAELEDSGVYFCASSQATFSYGYTFGSGTRLTVV.

This clonotype has a count of ten or more. The chain couples TRBV9 to TRBJ1-5; D is uncertain. Germline loops: CDR1 SGDLS, CDR2 YYNGEE. The CDR3 length is 14 residues. Deletions cut 0 bases from V and 2 bases from J, with 6 bases between. The CDR3 coding sequence is TGTGCCAGCAGCGTAGGCGGGGGCAATCAGCCCCAGCATTTT. Protein sequence: CASSVGGGNQPQHF.

V is TRBV28 and J is TRBJ1-6; D is ambiguous. The CDR3 covers 14 residues. Germline loops: CDR1 MDHEN, CDR2 SYDVKM. V dropped 8 bases and J dropped 9 bases, with 17 bases sitting between them. The CDR3 reads CASCQIRGGSPLHF. CDR3 coding DNA: TGTGCCAGCTGCCAAATTCGTGGAGGTTCACCCCTCCACTTT.